These T cell receptor beta chains were read from a single sample in a study of shared clonotypes between healthy human individuals. Assay: immunoSEQ multiplex PCR; the TCRdb copy retains only in-frame clones and omits some. The sample contains 1,400,000 or so clones, approximately 98.5% of which appear only once. The sequencing input was naive CD4+ T cells sorted from blood. The receptors here all came from a man aged 25 to 40 in good health. Each CDR3 is given with its conserved first and last residue. A D gene is named only where the DNA matches it firmly. Clone size is given for some rows only: seen once, a few or many times, or a class if the clone is expanded.

clone size	D gene	V gene	J gene	CDR3 DNA	CDR3 protein
NA	NA	TRBV7-9	TRBJ2-7	TGTGCCATCGACGTGGGGGTTTTGGTTTCTAGTGAGCAGTACTTC	CAIDVGVLVSSEQYF
NA	NA	TRBV15	TRBJ1-5	TGTGCCACCAGCAGGATAGGAACAGGGCGACAGCCCCAGCATTTT	CATSRIGTGRQPQHF
NA	NA	TRBV28	TRBJ1-2	TGTGCCAGCAGTTTATTCGCGCCTAACTATGGCTACACCTTC	CASSLFAPNYGYTF
NA	NA	TRBV15	TRBJ2-7	TGTGCCACCAGCAGCACGTCGGGTGCGGAAGAGGAGCAGTACTTC	CATSSTSGAEEEQYF
NA	NA	TRBV6-1	TRBJ2-1	TGTGCCAGCAGCGACACGGTCTGGAATTACAATGAGCAGTTCTTC	CASSDTVWNYNEQFF
NA	NA	TRBV19	TRBJ2-3	TGTGCCAGTAGTACCCGCACGGGCACAGATACGCAGTATTTT	CASSTRTGTDTQYF
NA	NA	TRBV11-2	TRBJ2-3	TGTGCCAGCAGCCGAAACCGCCTCGCAGATACGCAGTATTTT	CASSRNRLADTQYF
once	TRBD1	TRBV7-2	TRBJ1-2	TGTGCCAGCAGCTCGACAGGGGGCGCTAATGGCTACACCTTC	CASSSTGGANGYTF
NA	TRBD1	TRBV19	TRBJ2-2	TGTGCCAGCGCAAATCGACAGGGGGCCGGGGAGCTGTTTTTT	CASANRQGAGELFF
NA	NA	TRBV29-1	TRBJ1-1	TGCAGCGTTGAAGAATTACAGGCGGGCACTGAAGCTTTCTTT	CSVEELQAGTEAFF
NA	TRBD1	TRBV5-4	TRBJ2-7	TGTGCCAGCAGCTTGGCAGGGGGCATCTACGAGCAGTACTTC	CASSLAGGIYEQYF
NA	NA	TRBV28	TRBJ1-2	TGTGCCAGCAGTCAATGGGACACTGGCTATGGCTACACCTTC	CASSQWDTGYGYTF
once	NA	TRBV19	TRBJ2-2	TGTGCCAGTACCACCGCGGGGGAGCTGTTTTTT	CASTTAGELFF
NA	TRBD2	TRBV4-2	TRBJ2-7	TGTGCCAGCAGCCAAGAGGGGACTAGCGACCACGAGCAGTACTTC	CASSQEGTSDHEQYF
NA	NA	TRBV18	TRBJ2-2	TGTGCCAGCTCACGACCCGGGGAGCTGTTTTTT	CASSRPGELFF
NA	NA	TRBV9	TRBJ2-6	TGTGCCAGCAGCGTAGCGGGGGCTGGGGCCAACGTCCTGACTTTC	CASSVAGAGANVLTF
once	NA	TRBV18	TRBJ2-4	TGTGCCAGCTCACCACAGGACCAAAACATTCAGTACTTC	CASSPQDQNIQYF
NA	NA	TRBV11-2	TRBJ2-2	TGTGCCAGCAGCTTAGATGCCCCTAGCAGGGAGCTGTTTTTT	CASSLDAPSRELFF
NA	NA	TRBV11-2	TRBJ2-7	TGTGCCAGCAGCTCAAGGGGGTTCTACGAGCAGTACTTC	CASSSRGFYEQYF
NA	NA	TRBV27	TRBJ2-7	TGTGCCAGCAGCCTATACCACAGGACCCCCTACGAGCAGTACTTC	CASSLYHRTPYEQYF
NA	TRBD1	TRBV7-2	TRBJ2-3	TGTGCCAGCAGCTTAACAGGGGGGTACGGCACAGATACGCAGTATTTT	CASSLTGGYGTDTQYF
NA	TRBD1	TRBV2	TRBJ2-1	TGTGCCAGCAGTGAATCCCTCCTCGGGCGGACAGGGAGGTTATCCCATGAGCAGTTCTTC	CASSESLLGRTGRLSHEQFF
NA	NA	TRBV5-5	TRBJ1-4	TGTGCCAGCAGCTTTGACAGAGATAATGAAAAACTGTTTTTT	CASSFDRDNEKLFF
once	NA	TRBV28	TRBJ2-5	TGTGCCAGCAGTCTAGAAGAGACCCAGTACTTC	CASSLEETQYF
NA	TRBD2	TRBV18	TRBJ2-1	TGTGCCAGCTCACGCGTCGGCGGGAGTATTTACAATGAGCAGTTCTTC	CASSRVGGSIYNEQFF
NA	TRBD2	TRBV5-6	TRBJ2-1	TGTGCCAGCAGCTTGTACTCGCGGGGGAGCCTCAATTCCTACAATGAGCAGTTCTTC	CASSLYSRGSLNSYNEQFF
NA	NA	TRBV28	TRBJ2-3	TGTGCCAGCGGATCGGGCGGACCAGATACGCAGTATTTT	CASGSGGPDTQYF
NA	TRBD1	TRBV4-1	TRBJ1-2	TGCGCCAGCAGCCAACACCTCCGGGACAGGGGTCGCTACACCTTC	CASSQHLRDRGRYTF
NA	NA	TRBV18	TRBJ2-7	TGTGCCAGCTCACCGTGGGCAAATGCCCCCTACGAGCAGTACTTC	CASSPWANAPYEQYF
NA	NA	TRBV28	TRBJ2-7	TGTGCCAGCAGTCAAGGGAAAAACCGCGAGCAGTACTTC	CASSQGKNREQYF
once	TRBD2	TRBV18	TRBJ2-2	TGTGCCAGCTCACCGGCCGCCGGGAGGGTATCCGGGGAGCTGTTTTTT	CASSPAAGRVSGELFF
once	TRBD2	TRBV11-2	TRBJ2-5	TGTGCCAGCAGCCCGCGACTAGCGGGAGAGACCCAGTACTTC	CASSPRLAGETQYF
NA	NA	TRBV6-5	TRBJ1-3	TGTGCCAGCACCCCAAGCAACTCTGGAAACACCATATATTTT	CASTPSNSGNTIYF
NA	NA	TRBV5-1	TRBJ2-1	TGCGCCAGCAGCTTGGTAGCGGCACCTAACTATGAGCAGTTCTTC	CASSLVAAPNYEQFF
NA	TRBD2	TRBV27	TRBJ2-7	TGTGCCAGCGGCCCGGGACTACATCTCGAGCAGTACTTC	CASGPGLHLEQYF
NA	NA	TRBV29-1	TRBJ1-1	TGCAGCGTTGAAGATAAGTACGGCAGGGTGAACACTGAAGCTTTCTTT	CSVEDKYGRVNTEAFF
NA	NA	TRBV9	TRBJ2-6	TGTGCCAGCAGCACCTCCACAGAACCTGTTTCCTCTGGGGCCAACGTCCTGACTTTC	CASSTSTEPVSSGANVLTF
NA	TRBD1	TRBV7-9	TRBJ1-4	TGTGCCAGCAGCTTATCAGGGACAGGCTTTAATGAAAAACTGTTTTTT	CASSLSGTGFNEKLFF
NA	NA	TRBV28	TRBJ2-1	TGTGCCAGCGGGACCTACAATGAGCAGTTCTTC	CASGTYNEQFF
NA	TRBD1	TRBV28	TRBJ1-1	TGTGCCAGCAGTTCAGCAGGGGGCCATGAGAACACTGAAGCTTTCTTT	CASSSAGGHENTEAFF
NA	NA	TRBV5-6	TRBJ2-5	TGTGCCAGCAGCTACGGGACGGAAGAGACCCAGTACTTC	CASSYGTEETQYF
NA	NA	TRBV7-9	TRBJ1-2	TGTGCCAGCAGCCTACGTCCGGGACAAAACTATGGCTACACCTTC	CASSLRPGQNYGYTF
NA	NA	TRBV25-1	TRBJ2-2	TGTGCCAGCAGTGCCCGGGGTGCGTTTCAAGCCGGGGAGCTGTTTTTT	CASSARGAFQAGELFF
NA	TRBD1	TRBV10-1	TRBJ1-2	TGCGCCAGCACTCGACAGGGGGCGAGGTATGGCTACACCTTC	CASTRQGARYGYTF
NA	TRBD1	TRBV11-3	TRBJ2-1	TGTGCCAGCAGCTTAGAGATTACAGGGGTGCTAGAGGCCTACAATGAGCAGTTCTTC	CASSLEITGVLEAYNEQFF
NA	NA	TRBV5-1	TRBJ1-4	TGCGCCAGCAGCTTGCAGTCTCTGCCTGAAAAACTGTTTTTT	CASSLQSLPEKLFF
once	TRBD1	TRBV29-1	TRBJ1-1	TGCAGCGTTGATGGACAGGGGGCGCGTGCTTTCTTT	CSVDGQGARAFF
NA	TRBD1	TRBV5-1	TRBJ2-3	TGCGCCAGCAGCTTCGAAACCAGGGGGCACACAGATACGCAGTATTTT	CASSFETRGHTDTQYF